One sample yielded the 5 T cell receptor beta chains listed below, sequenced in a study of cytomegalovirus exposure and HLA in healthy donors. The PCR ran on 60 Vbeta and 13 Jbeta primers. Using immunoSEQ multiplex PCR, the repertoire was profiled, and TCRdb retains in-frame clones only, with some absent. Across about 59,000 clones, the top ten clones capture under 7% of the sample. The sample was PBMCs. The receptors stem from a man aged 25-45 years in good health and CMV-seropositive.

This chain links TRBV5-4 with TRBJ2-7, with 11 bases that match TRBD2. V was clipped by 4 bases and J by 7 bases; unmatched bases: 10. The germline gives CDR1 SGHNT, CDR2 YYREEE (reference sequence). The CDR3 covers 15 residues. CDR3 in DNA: TGTGCCAGCAGCAGAATAGCGGGAGGGCCCGGGGAGCAGTACTTC. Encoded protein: CASSRIAGGPGEQYF.

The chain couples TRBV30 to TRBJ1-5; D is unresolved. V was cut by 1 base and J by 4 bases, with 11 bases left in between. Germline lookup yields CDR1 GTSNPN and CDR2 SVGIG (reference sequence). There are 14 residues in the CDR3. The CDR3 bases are TGTGCCTGGAGTGCCCCGGGAGGGAATCAGCCCCAGCATTTT. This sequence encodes CAWSAPGGNQPQHF.

This chain's CDR3 is CAISESAGGTAHGYTF. CDR3 sequence (DNA): TGTGCCATCAGTGAGTCAGCAGGGGGTACGGCTCATGGCTACACCTTC. The chain joins TRBV10-3 to TRBJ1-2; 7 bases map to TRBD1. The ends lost 0 bases at V and 6 bases at J; junction bases unmatched: 10. This CDR3 contains 16 residues. From germline, CDR1 is ENHRY and CDR2 SYGVKD.

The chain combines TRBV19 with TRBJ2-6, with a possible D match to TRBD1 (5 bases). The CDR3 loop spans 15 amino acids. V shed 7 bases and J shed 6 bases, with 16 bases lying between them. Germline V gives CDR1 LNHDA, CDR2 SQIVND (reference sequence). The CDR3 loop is CASTNRQPLANVLTF. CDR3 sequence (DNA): TGTGCCAGTACAAACAGGCAACCTCTGGCCAACGTCCTGACTTTC.

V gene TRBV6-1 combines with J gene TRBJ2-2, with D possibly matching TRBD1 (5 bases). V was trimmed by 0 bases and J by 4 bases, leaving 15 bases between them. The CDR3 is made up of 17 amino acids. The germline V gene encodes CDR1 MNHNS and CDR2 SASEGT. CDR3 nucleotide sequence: TGTGCCAGCAGTGAAGCCAGGGTAGTTTTGGGCACCGGGGAGCTGTTTTTT. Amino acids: CASSEARVVLGTGELFF.